This passage covers 22 T cell receptor beta chains from one sample sequenced in a study of blood T cell repertoires in COVID-19. Profiling relied on immunoSEQ multiplex PCR, and the TCRdb table lists in-frame clones only, not all of them. The data hold roughly 50,000 clones, with about 83% observed a single time. Sequencing was performed on peripheral blood. The receptors were gathered from a woman aged 55-69 years with acute or convalescent COVID-19.

The chain recombines TRBV19 with TRBJ1-1; D remains unclear. V dropped 7 bases and J dropped 4 bases, with 13 bases sitting between them. CDR1 LNHDA and CDR2 SQIVND come from the germline V gene (reference sequence). The CDR3 is made up of 13 amino acids. This CDR3 is CASTFRLATEAFF. The CDR3, as DNA: TGTGCCAGTACCTTCCGCTTAGCCACTGAAGCTTTCTTT.

V gene TRBV11-2 combines with J gene TRBJ2-2, with TRBD2 matching over 7 bases. From germline, CDR1 is SGHAT and CDR2 FQNNGV. Trimming cost V 4 bases and J 0 bases; bases outside gene matches: 8. The CDR3 runs to 17 residues. The CDR3 nucleotides read TGTGCCAGCAGCTCCCCCGCCGGGACTACGAACACCGGGGAGCTGTTTTTT. It translates to CASSSPAGTTNTGELFF.

V and J are TRBV28 and TRBJ2-7; 7 bases line up with TRBD1. The germline V gene encodes CDR1 MDHEN and CDR2 SYDVKM. This CDR3 is 13 amino acids long. V dropped 5 bases and J dropped 6; count of bases not matched to a gene: 7. The CDR3 bases are TGTGCCAGCAGTATGACCTACAGGGGCGAGCAGTACTTC. Its protein is CASSMTYRGEQYF.

The genes are TRBV19 and TRBJ1-2; D not resolved. Germline V gene sequence: CDR1 LNHDA, CDR2 SQIVND (reference sequence). This CDR3 contains 13 residues. Trimming shortened V by 3 bases and J by 4 bases, and 9 bases separated the two germline ends. CDR3 bases: TGTGCCAGTAGTATTGGGCTTCCCTATGGCTACACCTTC. Translating gives CASSIGLPYGYTF.

The genes are TRBV29-1 and TRBJ2-4; D unclear. The CDR3 covers 15 residues. With 6 bases removed from V and 4 bases from J, the gap between germline ends came to 19 bases. Germline V lookup: CDR1 SQVTM, CDR2 ANQGSEA. CDR3 sequence (DNA): TGCAGCGTGGGCTTTGGTCCTGCGGCAAAAAACATTCAGTACTTC. This codes for CSVGFGPAAKNIQYF.

The CDR3 loop reads CASSQDLQGNEKLFF. The DNA of the CDR3 is TGTGCCAGCAGCCAAGATTTACAGGGGAATGAAAAACTGTTTTTT. This chain uses TRBV4-2 with TRBJ1-4; TRBD1 matches at 7 bases. The CDR3 covers 15 residues. J was trimmed by 5 bases and V by 0 bases; bases with no gene match: 3. Germline V CDR1 and CDR2: LGHNA, YNFKEQ.

This clone is a singleton in its sample. The rearrangement uses TRBV10-3 and TRBJ2-1; 7 nucleotides line up with TRBD2. The J segment lost 0 bases and the V segment lost 6 bases, leaving 2 bases of the junction unmatched. The length of the CDR3 is 14 residues. The germline V gene encodes CDR1 ENHRY and CDR2 SYGVKD. CDR3 sequence (DNA): TGTGCCATCAGCCCGGGGGGCTCCTACAATGAGCAGTTCTTC. Protein sequence: CAISPGGSYNEQFF.

V and J are TRBV12-3 or TRBV12-4 and TRBJ2-7, with D hard to call. V lost 6 bases and J lost 3, with 6 bases in between. The CDR3 consists of 11 residues. The DNA of the CDR3 is TGTGCCAGCAGCGTCAGCTACGAGCAGTACTTC. Translating it yields CASSVSYEQYF.

This sequence joins TRBV12-3 or TRBV12-4 and TRBJ1-3; D may be TRBD1 (5 bases). V was cut by 7 bases and J by 10 bases, with 17 bases left in between. The length of the CDR3 is 13 residues. The CDR3 region is CASTSRAGGTIYF. The CDR3 nucleotides read TGTGCCAGCACCTCTAGGGCGGGGGGGACCATATATTTT.

The CDR3 DNA is TGTGCCATCAGCGTACAGGACAGGGGGGACACTGAAGCTTTCTTT. Translating gives CAISVQDRGDTEAFF. This rearrangement joins TRBV10-3 to TRBJ1-1; 10 nucleotides match TRBD1. Germline V gives CDR1 ENHRY, CDR2 SYGVKD. The CDR3 runs 15 residues. V shed 6 bases and J 3 bases; nucleotides not matched to a gene: 7.

The chain carries TRBV5-1 and TRBJ1-4, with 9 bases matching TRBD1. In germline, CDR1 is SGHRS, CDR2 YFSETQ. The trim removed 0 bases at V and 0 bases at J, leaving 9 bases unmatched. The CDR3 loop spans 19 amino acids. The CDR3 is CASSLGRDRAGATNEKLFF. CDR3 DNA sequence: TGCGCCAGCAGCTTGGGAAGGGACAGGGCCGGGGCAACTAATGAAAAACTGTTTTTT.

This chain connects TRBV2 to TRBJ2-5; TRBD2 matches at 7 bases. The CDR3 length is 13 residues. Per germline, CDR1 SNHLY and CDR2 FYNNEI. The J segment lost 5 bases and the V segment lost 4 bases, leaving 4 bases of the junction unmatched. This CDR3 reads CASSASGPETQYF. The CDR3 DNA reads TGTGCCAGCAGTGCTAGCGGACCTGAGACCCAGTACTTC.

This clone came up once. The rearrangement joins TRBV19 to TRBJ2-1; the D gene is possibly TRBD2 (6 bases). The ends were cut back, 4 bases at V and 6 bases at J, with 13 bases in the middle. The CDR3 contains 14 residues. CDR1 is LNHDA and CDR2 is SQIVND in the germline V gene (reference sequence). The CDR3 coding sequence is TGTGCCAGTAGTAGAGTACGGGAGTTCAATGAGCAGTTCTTC. It yields the protein CASSRVREFNEQFF.

The chain has TRBV7-9 and TRBJ1-2, with 7 bases aligning to TRBD1. Germline CDR1 and CDR2: SEHNR and FQNEAQ (reference sequence). V shed 0 bases and J 6 bases; nucleotides not matched to a gene: 4. CDR3 size: 14 residues. The CDR3 DNA reads as TGTGCCAGCAGCTTAGCAGCAGGGGGTAATGGCTACACCTTC. This codes for CASSLAAGGNGYTF.

In this sample, this clone turned up once. The V gene is TRBV19, the J gene TRBJ1-4; 8 bases agree with TRBD1. The CDR3 is 15 residues long. CDR1 is LNHDA and CDR2 is SQIVND in the germline V gene (reference sequence). The junction had 12 bases not matched to a gene; V was cut back by 7 bases and J by 8 bases. The CDR3 protein is CASIDYGQGGEKLFF. For the CDR3, the DNA is TGTGCCAGTATTGACTACGGACAGGGAGGCGAAAAACTGTTTTTT.

V usage is TRBV2 and J usage is TRBJ2-2; TRBD2 matches at 10 bases. Trimming took 10 bases from V and 4 from J; bases not matched to a gene: 3. Germline V gives CDR1 SNHLY, CDR2 FYNNEI. The CDR3 consists of 13 residues. In DNA form, the CDR3 reads TGTGCCACAGGACTAGCGGTCACCGGGGAGCTGTTTTTT. Translation: CATGLAVTGELFF.

This chain connects TRBV7-2 to TRBJ2-3, with 8 bases that match TRBD2. After removal of 2 bases from V and 3 bases from J, the junction contained 7 bases not matched to a gene. Germline CDR1 and CDR2: SGHTA and FQGNSA. The CDR3 totals 16 residues. The CDR3 DNA follows: TGTGCCAGCAGCTTATACCCTAGCGGGCTGACAGATACGCAGTATTTT. It codes for CASSLYPSGLTDTQYF. Complete variable domain (other parts from reference TRBV7-2 and TRBJ2-3): GAGVSQSPSNKVTEKGKDVELRCDPISGHTALYWYRQSLGQGLEFLIYFQGNSAPDKSGLPSDRFSAERTGGSVSTLTIQRTQQEDSAVYLCASSLYPSGLTDTQYFGPGTRLTVL.

In DNA, the CDR3 is TGTGCCATCAGTGGAGCTCATTCCCCAGAGACCCAGTACTTC. Translation gives CAISGAHSPETQYF. V usage is TRBV10-3 and J usage is TRBJ2-5; D unclear. This CDR3 has 14 residues. The germline V gene has CDR1 ENHRY and CDR2 SYGVKD. Trimming took off 4 bases at V and 4 bases at J, with 13 bases between the two ends.

The chain combines TRBV6-6 with TRBJ1-1, with 8 nucleotides matching TRBD1. V was clipped by 6 bases and J by 0 bases; unmatched bases: 3. This CDR3 spans 14 amino acids. Germline loops: CDR1 MNHNY, CDR2 SVGAGI (reference sequence). In DNA form, the CDR3 reads TGTGCCAGCAGGGAGGGACAGGTGAACACTGAAGCTTTCTTT. It codes for CASREGQVNTEAFF.

The chain links TRBV6-5 to TRBJ1-2, with D possibly TRBD1 on 5 matching bases. The CDR3 has 15 amino acids. Germline values: CDR1 MNHEY, CDR2 SVGAGI. Trimming took off 5 bases at V and 2 bases at J, with 15 bases between the two ends. CDR3 region: CASSRGGTGNYGYTF. CDR3 coding DNA: TGTGCCAGCAGTCGTGGGGGGACGGGAAACTATGGCTACACCTTC.

V usage is TRBV29-1 and J usage is TRBJ2-2; D not certain. Germline values: CDR1 SQVTM, CDR2 ANQGSEA. Trimming cost V 0 bases and J 3 bases, with 11 bases left between them. The CDR3 extends over 15 amino acids. The CDR3 sequence: CSVEDVRQDTGELFF. The CDR3, as DNA: TGCAGCGTTGAAGATGTTAGGCAGGACACCGGGGAGCTGTTTTTT.

This clone appeared a single time. The rearrangement uses TRBV2 and TRBJ1-1; 7 bases are shared with TRBD1. Looked up from germline, CDR1 is SNHLY and CDR2 is FYNNEI. V shed 5 bases, J shed 1 base, and the junction held 4 bases outside the gene matches. The CDR3 spans 14 residues. CDR3 sequence reads: CASSRGQPNTEAFF. CDR3 sequence (DNA): TGTGCCAGCAGTAGGGGACAGCCGAACACTGAAGCTTTCTTT.